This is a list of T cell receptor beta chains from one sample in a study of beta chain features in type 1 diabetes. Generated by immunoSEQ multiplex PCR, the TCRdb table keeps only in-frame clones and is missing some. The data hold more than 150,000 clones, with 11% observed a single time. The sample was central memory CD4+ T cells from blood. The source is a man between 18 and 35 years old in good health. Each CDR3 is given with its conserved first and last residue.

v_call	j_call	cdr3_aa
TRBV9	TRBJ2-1	CASSAGDGGYNEQFF
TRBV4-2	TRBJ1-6	CASSQDGNPTNSPLHF
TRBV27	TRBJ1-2	CASSLYGQSYGYTF
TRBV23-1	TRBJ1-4	CATPPRVAANEKLFF
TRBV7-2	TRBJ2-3	CASSLEAGITDTQYF
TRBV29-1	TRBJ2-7	CSVNPTGGYEQYF
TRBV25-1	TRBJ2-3	CASTRPLVEGREDTQYF
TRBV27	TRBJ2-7	CASSEDRGGSYEQYF
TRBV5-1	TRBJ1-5	CASSFKGGIDQPQHF
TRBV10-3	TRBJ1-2	CAISESEGGYTF
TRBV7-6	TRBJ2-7	CASSASLAGGKYEQYF
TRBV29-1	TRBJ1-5	CSVQLDRGGPNQPQHF
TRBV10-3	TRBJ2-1	CAISDSSGKQFF
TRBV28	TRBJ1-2	CASSLKGYGYTF
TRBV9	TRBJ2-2	CASSGGVGQDTGELFF
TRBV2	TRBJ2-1	CASSSDGFSGSNEQFF
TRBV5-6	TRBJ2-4	CASSGNDKPQNIQYF
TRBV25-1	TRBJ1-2	CASSAADKGPGYGYTF
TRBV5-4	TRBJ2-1	CASSTGIPRSYNEQFF
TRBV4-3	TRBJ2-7	CASSQDVHTYEQYF
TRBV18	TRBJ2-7	CASSPLGGYEQYF
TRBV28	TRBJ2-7	CASSFGTSGRNEQYF
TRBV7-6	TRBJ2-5	CASSSGTGAQETQYF
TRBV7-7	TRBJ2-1	CASALDRNNEQFF
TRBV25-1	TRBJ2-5	CASSVIRAYQETQYF
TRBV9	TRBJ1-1	CASSDRGVDTEAFF
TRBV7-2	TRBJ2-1	CASSANAPGTGNEQFF
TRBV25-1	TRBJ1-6	CASSVKTGRSPLHF
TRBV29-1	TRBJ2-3	CSGSLAGRGADTQYF
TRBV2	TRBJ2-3	CASSGGRQYF
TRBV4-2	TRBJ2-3	CASSQGGTISTYGGTDTQYF
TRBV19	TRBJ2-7	CASSIVDREQYF
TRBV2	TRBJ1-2	CASSEQEGYYGYTF
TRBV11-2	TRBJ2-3	CASSLGYGSTDTQYF
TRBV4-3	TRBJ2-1	CASSHSGAQYNEQFF
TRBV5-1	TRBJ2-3	CASSSQLAGGPNTQYF
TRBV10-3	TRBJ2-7	CAIRSRGYEQYF
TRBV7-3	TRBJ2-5	CASSFGRTGQETQYF
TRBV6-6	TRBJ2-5	CASSAIRKETQYF